The 5 T cell receptor beta chains below were found in one sample sequenced in a study of patients and donors after allogeneic stem cell transplantation. TCRdb re-called the RT-PCR reads with MiXCR, one entry per CDR3 protein. The repertoire has about 400,000 distinct CDR3 sequences, 16% of them found once; the top ten carry less than 8%. The sample comprised blood, either unsorted or a sorted T cell fraction (not recorded which). Source of these receptors: a human donor who was either an allogeneic HSCT recipient or a stem cell or donor lymphocyte infusion donor (not recorded which). It is not recorded whose cells these are; they may come from a transplant donor.

V is TRBV6-5 and J is TRBJ1-2; D call uncertain. With 2 bases removed from V and 7 bases from J, the gap between germline ends came to 11 bases. This CDR3 is built from 13 residues. CDR1 and CDR2 (germline): MNHEY, SVGAGI. The CDR3 DNA reads as TGTGCCAGCAGTTACAGGGCAGGTACTGGCTACACCTTC. This sequence encodes CASSYRAGTGYTF.

The gene calls are TRBV4-1 and TRBJ2-2; 9 bases are shared with TRBD1. J was trimmed by 7 bases and V by 0 bases; bases with no gene match: 12. The CDR3 runs 18 residues. Germline V gives CDR1 MGHRA, CDR2 YSYEKL. CDR3 nucleotides: TGCGCCAGCAGCCAAGAAAAGGGACAGGGTATAGTTGGCGGGGAGCTGTTTTTT. Protein product: CASSQEKGQGIVGGELFF.

The chain recombines TRBV20-1 with TRBJ2-1; perhaps TRBD1 as D (5 bases). The V and J ends lost 3 bases and 7 bases respectively, with 22 bases between them. The CDR3 is made up of 16 amino acids. Germline lookup yields CDR1 DFQATT and CDR2 SNEGSKA (reference sequence). The CDR3, as DNA: TGCAGTGCTAGTAGGGTCGCGGTGGGGCTGGGGAATGAGCAGTTCTTC. As protein: CSASRVAVGLGNEQFF.

The chain joins TRBV2 to TRBJ1-1; no firm D call. The CDR3 length is 13 residues. Germline values: CDR1 SNHLY, CDR2 FYNNEI. The V end was cut by 7 bases, the J end by 1 base, with 10 bases between. The CDR3 protein is CASMPRENTEAFF. CDR3 DNA sequence: TGTGCCAGCATGCCCAGAGAGAACACTGAAGCTTTCTTT. Together with reference TRBV2 and TRBJ1-1, the CDR3 gives the full variable domain: EPEVTQTPSHQVTQMGQEVILRCVPISNHLYFYWYRQILGQKVEFLVSFYNNEISEKSEIFDDQFSVERPDGSNFTLKIRSTKLEDSAMYFCASMPRENTEAFFGQGTRLTVV.

This clonotype showed up just a few times. The J gene is TRBJ1-6, the V gene TRBV6-1; possible D gene TRBD1, 5 bases. V lost 7 bases to trimming and J lost 4 bases, with 14 bases between them. Germline V lookup: CDR1 MNHNS, CDR2 SASEGT. CDR3 length: 15 residues. The CDR3 here is CASTAAGGYNSPLHF. The DNA of the CDR3 is TGTGCCAGCACCGCGGCCGGGGGTTATAATTCACCCCTCCACTTT.